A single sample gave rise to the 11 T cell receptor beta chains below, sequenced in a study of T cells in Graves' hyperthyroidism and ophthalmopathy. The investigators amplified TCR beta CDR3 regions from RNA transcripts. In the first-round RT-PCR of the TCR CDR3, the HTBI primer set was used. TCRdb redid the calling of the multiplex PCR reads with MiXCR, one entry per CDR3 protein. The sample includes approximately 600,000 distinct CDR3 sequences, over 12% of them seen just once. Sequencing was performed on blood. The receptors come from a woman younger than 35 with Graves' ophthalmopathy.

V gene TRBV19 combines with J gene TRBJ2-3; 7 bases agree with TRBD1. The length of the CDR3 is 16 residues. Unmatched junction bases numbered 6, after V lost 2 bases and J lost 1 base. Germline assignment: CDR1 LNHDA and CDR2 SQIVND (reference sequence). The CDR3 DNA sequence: TGTGCCAGTAGTATACGCACAGGGGCCCGCACAGATACGCAGTATTTT. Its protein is CASSIRTGARTDTQYF.

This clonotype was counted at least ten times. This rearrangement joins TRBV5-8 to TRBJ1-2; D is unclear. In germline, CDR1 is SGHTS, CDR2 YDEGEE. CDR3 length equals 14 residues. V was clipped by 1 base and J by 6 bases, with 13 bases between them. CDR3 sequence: CASSLPLKGDGYTF. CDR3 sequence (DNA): TGTGCCAGCAGCTTGCCCCTGAAAGGCGATGGCTACACCTTC. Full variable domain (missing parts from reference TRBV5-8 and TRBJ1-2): EAGVTQSPTHLIKTRGQQATLRCSPISGHTSVYWYQQALGLGLQFLLWYDEGEERNRGNFPPRFSGRQFPNYSSELNVNALELEDSALYLCASSLPLKGDGYTFGSGTRLTVV.

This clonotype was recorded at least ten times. CDR3 sequence (DNA): TGTGCCATCAGTGAGTCTCGGGGGGTGCAGGGGGCAACAGATACGCAGTATTTT. This gives the protein CAISESRGVQGATDTQYF. The rearrangement links TRBV10-3 to TRBJ2-3; D is possibly TRBD1 (8 bases). This CDR3 comprises 18 residues. V was shortened by 0 bases and J by 3 bases, with 19 bases between the two germline ends. Looked up from germline, CDR1 is ENHRY and CDR2 is SYGVKD.

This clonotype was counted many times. CDR3 sequence (DNA): TGTGCCAGCAGTTTAGGCAGGAACACTGAAGCTTTCTTT. Protein product: CASSLGRNTEAFF. The V call is TRBV12-3 or TRBV12-4, the J call TRBJ1-1; D is unclear. The CDR3 consists of 13 residues. The V end lost 1 base, the J end lost 1 base, and 4 bases lay between the germline ends.

The CDR3 region is CASSEPGGVRETQYF. The CDR3 DNA follows: TGTGCCAGCAGTGAGCCGGGAGGTGTGCGAGAGACCCAGTACTTC. The V gene is TRBV2, the J gene TRBJ2-5, with 7 bases matching TRBD2. V shed 3 bases, J shed 4 bases, and the junction held 8 bases outside the gene matches. This CDR3 has 15 amino acids. Germline V gene lookup returns CDR1 SNHLY and CDR2 FYNNEI.

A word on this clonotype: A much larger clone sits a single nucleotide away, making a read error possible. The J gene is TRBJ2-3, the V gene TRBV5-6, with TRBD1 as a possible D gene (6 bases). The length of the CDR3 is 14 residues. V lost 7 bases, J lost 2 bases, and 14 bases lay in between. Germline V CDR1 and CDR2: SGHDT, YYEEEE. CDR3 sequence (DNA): TGTGCCAGCGGGTCCGGACAGATCACAGATACGCAGTATTTT. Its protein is CASGSGQITDTQYF.

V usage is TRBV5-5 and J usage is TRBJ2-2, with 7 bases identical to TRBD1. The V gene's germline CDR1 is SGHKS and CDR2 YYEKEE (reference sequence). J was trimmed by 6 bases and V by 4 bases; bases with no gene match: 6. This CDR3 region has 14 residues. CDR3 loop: CASSLFTGAGELFF. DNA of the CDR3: TGTGCCAGCAGCCTGTTTACAGGGGCCGGGGAGCTGTTTTTT.

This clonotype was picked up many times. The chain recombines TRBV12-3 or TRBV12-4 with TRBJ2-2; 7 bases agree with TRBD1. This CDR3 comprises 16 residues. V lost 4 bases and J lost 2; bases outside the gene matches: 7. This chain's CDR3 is CASSSPGQLNTGELFF. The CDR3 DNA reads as TGTGCCAGCAGTTCCCCGGGACAGCTTAACACCGGGGAGCTGTTTTTT.

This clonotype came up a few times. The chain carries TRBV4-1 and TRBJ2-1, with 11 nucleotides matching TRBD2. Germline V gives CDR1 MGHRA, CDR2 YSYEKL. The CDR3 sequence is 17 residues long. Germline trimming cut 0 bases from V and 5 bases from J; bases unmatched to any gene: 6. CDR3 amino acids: CASSQDRGTSGHNEQFF. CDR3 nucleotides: TGCGCCAGCAGCCAAGATAGAGGGACTAGCGGACACAATGAGCAGTTCTTC.

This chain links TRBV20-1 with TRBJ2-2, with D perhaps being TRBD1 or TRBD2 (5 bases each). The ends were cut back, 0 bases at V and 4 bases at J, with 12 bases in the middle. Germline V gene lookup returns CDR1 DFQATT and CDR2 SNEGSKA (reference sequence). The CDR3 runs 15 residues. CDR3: CSARESGPSTGELFF. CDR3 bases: TGCAGTGCTAGAGAATCGGGACCCAGCACCGGGGAGCTGTTTTTT.

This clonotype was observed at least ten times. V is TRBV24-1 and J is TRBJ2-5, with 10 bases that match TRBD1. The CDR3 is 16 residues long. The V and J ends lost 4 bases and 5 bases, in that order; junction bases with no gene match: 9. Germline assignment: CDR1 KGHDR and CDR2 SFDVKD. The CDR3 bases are TGTGCCACCAGTGACCCGACAGGGGGCCACGGGGAGACCCAGTACTTC. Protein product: CATSDPTGGHGETQYF.